Shown below are 27 T cell receptor beta chains from a single sample sequenced in a study of control samples from healthy donors and cancer patients. Sequencing used immunoSEQ multiplex PCR; TCRdb keeps in-frame clones, though not all of them. The table records 90,000 to 95,000 clones, 70% to 90% of them present only once. Sequenced material: blood. All receptors come from a man in his thirties or forties in good health.

The chain employs TRBV4-2 and TRBJ1-2; perhaps TRBD1 as D (5 bases). The CDR3 is made up of 15 amino acids. Per the germline V gene, CDR1 is LGHNA and CDR2 is YNFKEQ. Deletions cut 0 bases from V and 2 bases from J, with 10 bases between. The CDR3 sequence: CASSQEYGANYGYTF. Here the CDR3 DNA reads TGTGCCAGCAGCCAAGAGTACGGGGCCAACTATGGCTACACCTTC.

This clone was seen only once. The rearrangement links TRBV12-5 to TRBJ2-2, with 7 positions matching TRBD1. Germline-derived CDR1 and CDR2 are LGHNT and FRNRAP. Trimming at V came to 6 bases and at J to 0 bases, leaving 7 bases not matched to a gene. CDR3 length: 16 residues. The CDR3 DNA sequence: TGTGCTAGTGGCCCCTCCGGGACAGCGAACACCGGGGAGCTGTTTTTT. Translation: CASGPSGTANTGELFF.

The chain couples TRBV6-4 to TRBJ1-2; 10 nucleotides match TRBD1. This CDR3 is built from 15 residues. Germline loops: CDR1 MRHNA, CDR2 SNTAGT. The J segment lost 7 bases and the V segment lost 6 bases, leaving 11 bases of the junction unmatched. The CDR3 bases are TGTGCCAGCAGGGAAACTGACAGGGGGCTTGGTGGCTACACCTTC. Amino acids: CASRETDRGLGGYTF.

This clone was detected only a few times. The chain links TRBV19 to TRBJ2-3, with D tentatively TRBD1 (5 bases). Germline V CDR1 and CDR2: LNHDA, SQIVND (reference sequence). Trimming removed 3 bases at V and 2 bases at J, with 9 bases between. The CDR3 runs to 14 residues. CDR3 protein: CASSIRTSTDTQYF. DNA of the CDR3: TGTGCCAGTAGTATTCGGACATCCACAGATACGCAGTATTTT.

This clone appeared once. V usage is TRBV7-9 and J usage is TRBJ1-1; no clear D. V lost 2 bases, J lost 4 bases, and 11 bases lay in between. CDR3 length equals 14 residues. Germline CDR1 is SEHNR and CDR2 is FQNEAQ (reference sequence). The CDR3 DNA follows: TGTGCCAGCAGCTTATGGGCAGTGGGCACTGAAGCTTTCTTT. This encodes CASSLWAVGTEAFF. Together with reference TRBV7-9 and TRBJ1-1, the CDR3 gives the full variable domain: DTGVSQNPRHKITKRGQNVTFRCDPISEHNRLYWYRQTLGQGPEFLTYFQNEAQLEKSRLLSDRFSAERPKGSFSTLEIQRTEQGDSAMYLCASSLWAVGTEAFFGQGTRLTVV.

The V gene is TRBV6-1, the J gene TRBJ2-3; TRBD1 matches 7 bases. J was trimmed by 3 bases and V by 4 bases; bases with no gene match: 10. CDR1 MNHNS and CDR2 SASEGT come from the germline V gene. The CDR3 extends over 16 amino acids. The CDR3 loop reads CASSVDRASGTDTQYF. The CDR3 DNA reads TGTGCCAGCAGTGTCGACAGGGCGAGTGGGACAGATACGCAGTATTTT.

A few counts support this clone. The chain combines TRBV12-5 with TRBJ2-2, with a weak D call TRBD1 (5 bases). This CDR3 contains 15 residues. Per the germline V gene, CDR1 is LGHNT and CDR2 is FRNRAP. V was clipped by 8 bases and J by 1 base, with 14 bases between them. DNA for the CDR3: TGTGCTAGTATCTCTGGGGCTAAGAACACCGGGGAGCTGTTTTTT. This gives the protein CASISGAKNTGELFF.

The rearrangement joins TRBV10-2 to TRBJ1-5; 7 nucleotides match TRBD1. J gave up 7 bases and V 6 bases, and 3 bases lay outside the gene matches. Per the germline V gene, CDR1 is WSHSY and CDR2 is SAAADI. The CDR3 has 12 residues. CDR3 bases: TGCGCCAGCAGACAGGGGAACCAGCCCCAGCATTTT. Amino acids: CASRQGNQPQHF.

V and J are TRBV9 and TRBJ2-2; 7 positions agree with TRBD2. Germline assignment: CDR1 SGDLS and CDR2 YYNGEE. This CDR3 contains 15 residues. V lost 4 bases to trimming and J lost 3 bases; unmatched junction nucleotides: 6. CDR3: CASSPSGADTGELFF. In nucleotides, the CDR3 is TGTGCCAGCAGCCCGAGCGGGGCGGACACCGGGGAGCTGTTTTTT.

This chain links TRBV3-1 (or the pseudogene TRBV3-2) with TRBJ2-4, with a weak D call TRBD1 (5 bases). Germline CDR1 is LGHDT and CDR2 is YNNKEL (reference sequence). V lost 1 base and J lost 1, with 11 bases in between. The CDR3 sequence is 16 residues long. DNA of the CDR3: TGTGCCAGCAGCCAAGTTCAGGGAAGGGCCAAAAACATTCAGTACTTC. It is translated as CASSQVQGRAKNIQYF.

This clone has just one count. This chain connects TRBV9 to TRBJ1-2, with TRBD1 as a possible D gene (6 bases). Trimming removed 4 bases at V and 7 bases at J, with 17 bases between. Germline CDR1 reads SGDLS; CDR2 reads YYNGEE. This CDR3 contains 14 residues. This CDR3 reads CASSLTGGAGGYTF. The CDR3 DNA is TGTGCCAGCAGCCTTACCGGGGGGGCGGGTGGCTACACCTTC.

The V call is TRBV29-1, the J call TRBJ1-2, with TRBD1 matching 8 bases. This CDR3 comprises 15 residues. Germline V CDR1 and CDR2: SQVTM, ANQGSEA. Trimming removed 6 bases from V and 1 base from J; junction bases left unmatched: 10. CDR3 sequence reads: CSVSGTGAFNYGYTF. CDR3 bases: TGCAGCGTATCCGGGACAGGAGCCTTTAACTATGGCTACACCTTC.

The rearrangement joins TRBV1 to TRBJ1-5. TRBV1 is a listed pseudogene. The CDR3 spans 14 residues. In DNA, the CDR3 is TGCACCAGCAGCCAAGAAGAGATCAATCAGCCCCAGCATTTT. This sequence encodes CTSSQEEINQPQHF.

This chain uses TRBV5-1 with TRBJ2-3; 10 nucleotides match TRBD1. CDR1 is SGHRS, CDR2 YFSETQ, per germline. This CDR3 is built from 16 residues. V was pared by 4 bases and J by 2 bases, with 7 bases of the junction left unmatched. The CDR3 DNA is TGCGCCAGCAGCGCGGGGACAGGGGCTACCACAGATACGCAGTATTTT. This encodes CASSAGTGATTDTQYF.

This clone has just one count. The V gene is TRBV13, the J gene TRBJ2-7; 9 nucleotides align to TRBD1. Germline CDR1 is PRHDT and CDR2 is FYEKMQ (reference sequence). This CDR3 comprises 15 residues. J was trimmed by 2 bases and V by 2 bases; bases with no gene match: 4. The CDR3 spells CASSLHGTGTYEQYF. The CDR3 DNA reads as TGTGCCAGCAGCTTACACGGGACAGGGACCTACGAGCAGTACTTC.

The rearrangement joins TRBV28 to TRBJ1-1; D remains unclear. This CDR3 comprises 11 residues. Germline V gives CDR1 MDHEN, CDR2 SYDVKM. CDR3 nucleotide sequence: TGTGCAGCAGTGGAGGACACTGAAGCTTTCTTT. It codes for CAAVEDTEAFF.

The chain is built from TRBV6-5 and TRBJ2-1; D ambiguous. V was shortened by 9 bases and J by 3 bases, with 15 bases between the two germline ends. The CDR3 covers 14 residues. Per germline, CDR1 MNHEY and CDR2 SVGAGI. The CDR3: CASKAPGGYNEQFF. The CDR3 DNA reads as TGTGCCAGTAAAGCCCCCGGCGGCTACAATGAGCAGTTCTTC.

This clone was seen just once. An end of the junction differs from the germline gene, which may be a read error. This rearrangement joins TRBV7-2 to TRBJ2-1, with D uncertain. The CDR3 sequence is 15 residues long. Germline V gene sequence: CDR1 SGHTA, CDR2 FQGNSA. In DNA, the CDR3 is TGTGCCGGCAGCTTAATCCACGGTTCCTACAATGAGCAGTTCTTC. It encodes CAGSLIHGSYNEQFF. The complete variable domain, with remaining parts taken from reference TRBV7-2 and TRBJ2-1, reads GAGVSQSPSNKVTEKGKDVELRCDPISGHTALYWYRQSLGQGLEFLIYFQGNSAPDKSGLPSDRFSAERTGGSVSTLTIQRTQQEDSAVYLCAGSLIHGSYNEQFFGPGTRLTVL.

CDR3 protein: CASSIRPVSGANVLTF. The CDR3 region has the DNA TGTGCCAGTAGTATACGTCCGGTTTCTGGGGCCAACGTCCTGACTTTC. The rearrangement uses TRBV19 and TRBJ2-6; no definite D call. The CDR3 is 16 amino acids. Trimming took off 2 bases at V and 1 base at J, with 9 bases between the two ends. Germline lookup yields CDR1 LNHDA and CDR2 SQIVND (reference sequence).

This clone was detected only once. The rearrangement joins TRBV4-2 to TRBJ2-7, with D maybe TRBD2 (6 bases). This CDR3 region has 15 residues. Germline CDR1 LGHNA, CDR2 YNFKEQ. Trimming took off 1 base at V and 3 bases at J, with 13 bases between the two ends. The CDR3 sequence is CASSQGGGDFYEQYF. CDR3 bases: TGTGCCAGCAGCCAAGGGGGCGGGGATTTCTACGAGCAGTACTTC.

The chain uses TRBV13 and TRBJ1-4, with D possibly TRBD1 on 6 matching bases. V lost 5 bases and J 8 bases, leaving 15 bases between the germline ends. This CDR3 region has 14 residues. Germline-derived CDR1 and CDR2 are PRHDT and FYEKMQ (reference sequence). As DNA, the CDR3 is TGTGCCAGCAGCCCGAGAGGGGGGGACGAAAAACTGTTTTTT. Amino acid sequence: CASSPRGGDEKLFF.

This clone was observed a single time. The chain is built from TRBV12-1 and TRBJ1-5; TRBD1 was called by the table and not checked on the DNA. TRBV12-1 represents a pseudogene. CDR3 length equals 17 residues. The CDR3, as DNA: TGTGCCAGCAGCTTGACGAAGGCAGGTCAACCCAATCAGCCCCAGCATTTT. Protein: CASSLTKAGQPNQPQHF.

The chain couples TRBV29-1 to TRBJ2-7; 9 positions match TRBD1. The CDR3 length is 13 residues. V was pared by 6 bases and J by 3 bases, with 6 bases of the junction left unmatched. Germline lookup yields CDR1 SQVTM and CDR2 ANQGSEA. As DNA, the CDR3 is TGCAGCGTGGCGGGACAGGGAAACTACGAGCAGTACTTC. As protein: CSVAGQGNYEQYF.

The chain employs TRBV9 and TRBJ2-7, with 8 bases matching TRBD1. Germline-derived CDR1 and CDR2 are SGDLS and YYNGEE. The CDR3 runs 14 residues. The V gene end was trimmed by 0 bases and the J gene end by 3 bases; junction bases not matched to a gene: 2. The CDR3 bases are TGTGCCAGCAGCGTAGGGACAGGGAACTACGAGCAGTACTTC. This encodes CASSVGTGNYEQYF.

This rearrangement joins TRBV30 to TRBJ1-5; D is unclear. The CDR3 runs 13 residues. Germline-derived CDR1 and CDR2 are GTSNPN and SVGIG (reference sequence). Trimming left V 0 bases short and J 5 bases short, with 8 bases between. CDR3 in amino acids: CAWSVGVYQPQHF. CDR3 nucleotide sequence: TGTGCCTGGAGTGTGGGAGTTTATCAGCCCCAGCATTTT.

This clone was detected only once. The chain carries TRBV5-5 and TRBJ1-6; TRBD1 might be the D (5 bases). V gave up 2 bases and J gave up 5 bases, with 8 bases separating them. CDR3 length equals 14 residues. Germline V gene sequence: CDR1 SGHKS, CDR2 YYEKEE (reference sequence). In nucleotides, the CDR3 is TGTGCCAGCAGCTTCGGGGCCCATAATTCACCCCTCCACTTT. Its protein product is CASSFGAHNSPLHF. The complete variable domain, with remaining parts taken from reference TRBV5-5 and TRBJ1-6, reads DAGVTQSPTHLIKTRGQQVTLRCSPISGHKSVSWYQQVLGQGPQFIFQYYEKEERGRGNFPDRFSARQFPNYSSELNVNALLLGDSALYLCASSFGAHNSPLHFGNGTRLTVT.

The chain recombines TRBV19 with TRBJ2-6, with 10 bases fitting TRBD1. V lost 10 bases and J lost 3; bases outside the gene matches: 12. CDR1 LNHDA and CDR2 SQIVND come from the germline V gene (reference sequence). This CDR3 is built from 17 residues. The CDR3 nucleotides read TGTGCCACCGAAAGGACAGGGGGTATCGGTGGGGCCAACGTCCTGACTTTC. Translation: CATERTGGIGGANVLTF.